A selection of T cell receptor beta chains follows, all from one sample in a study of cytomegalovirus exposure and HLA in healthy donors. Produced via immunoSEQ multiplex PCR; TCRdb's table is partial and in-frame only. The data contain about 160,000 clones, 77% of them singletons. Sequenced: PBMCs. The receptors shown here come from a woman aged 25 to 39 in good health and CMV-seronegative. Both conserved end residues are part of each CDR3. A D gene is named only where the DNA matches it firmly. Size values are once, few and many counts, or a class for expanded clones, and some rows have none.

CDR3 length,clone size,D gene,V gene,J gene,CDR3 protein,CDR3 DNA
15,-,TRBD2,TRBV28,TRBJ2-1,CASRLGTSGGGEQFF,TGTGCCAGCAGGTTGGGGACTAGCGGGGGAGGTGAGCAGTTCTTC
14,-,TRBD1,TRBV27,TRBJ2-7,CASSRTGGRYEQYF,TGTGCCAGCAGTCGGACAGGGGGGAGGTACGAGCAGTACTTC
15,once,TRBD1,TRBV2,TRBJ2-5,CASGGAGTGEETQYF,TGTGCCAGCGGGGGGGCGGGGACAGGGGAAGAGACCCAGTACTTC
13,-,-,TRBV6-5,TRBJ2-2,CASSSGNTGELFF,TGTGCCAGCAGTTCAGGGAATACCGGGGAGCTGTTTTTT
16,-,-,TRBV5-4,TRBJ1-1,CASSQPGIMADTEAFF,TGTGCCAGCAGCCAACCGGGTATTATGGCTGACACTGAAGCTTTCTTT
15,-,TRBD1,TRBV30,TRBJ1-2,CAWSVPGQGDYGYTF,TGTGCCTGGAGTGTACCGGGACAGGGTGACTATGGCTACACCTTC
14,-,-,TRBV7-9,TRBJ1-2,CASSLGRTNYGYTF,TGTGCCAGCAGCTTGGGGCGGACCAACTATGGCTACACCTTC
12,once,-,TRBV7-2,TRBJ1-1,CASSPLAGAAFF,TGTGCCAGCAGCCCCTTGGCGGGGGCAGCTTTCTTT
15,-,-,TRBV5-1,TRBJ1-1,CASSLAVSQGAEAFF,TGCGCCAGCAGCTTGGCGGTTTCGCAAGGGGCTGAAGCTTTCTTT
15,once,-,TRBV6-5,TRBJ2-5,CASSPRRTPQETQYF,TGTGCCAGCAGTCCCCGACGGACACCCCAAGAGACCCAGTACTTC
17,-,-,TRBV6-1,TRBJ2-2,CASSVMRVWGDTGELFF,TGTGCCAGCAGTGTAATGAGGGTATGGGGAGACACCGGGGAGCTGTTTTTT
14,-,TRBD2,TRBV2,TRBJ2-3,CASTLAEYTDTQYF,TGTGCCAGCACCCTAGCGGAGTACACAGATACGCAGTATTTT
16,-,-,TRBV5-1,TRBJ2-1,CASSLVQGSSYNEQFF,TGCGCCAGCAGCTTGGTACAGGGCAGCTCCTACAATGAGCAGTTCTTC
17,-,-,TRBV11-2,TRBJ2-1,CASSLAVGGQAYNEQFF,TGTGCCAGCAGCTTAGCCGTCGGGGGGCAGGCCTACAATGAGCAGTTCTTC
13,-,TRBD1,TRBV18,TRBJ2-2,CASSTGITGELFF,TGTGCCAGCTCGACAGGGATCACCGGGGAGCTGTTTTTT
14,few,-,TRBV7-9,TRBJ1-5,CASSLMGRNQPQHF,TGTGCCAGCAGCTTAATGGGCCGGAATCAGCCCCAGCATTTT
13,-,TRBD1,TRBV2,TRBJ1-6,CASQGQGYSPLHF,TGTGCCAGCCAGGGACAGGGGTATTCACCCCTCCACTTT
14,-,-,TRBV10-3,TRBJ1-3,CAISGDISGNTIYF,TGTGCCATCAGTGGAGACATCTCTGGAAACACCATATATTTT
15,-,-,TRBV19,TRBJ1-1,CASSKYSGLGTEAFF,TGTGCCAGTAGCAAGTATTCGGGGTTGGGCACTGAAGCTTTCTTT
16,-,-,TRBV15,TRBJ2-7,CATSRGRQFSRDEQYF,TGTGCCACCAGCAGAGGCCGCCAGTTTTCCCGGGACGAGCAGTACTTC
16,once,TRBD1,TRBV10-3,TRBJ2-5,CAISDGQGGAQETQYF,TGTGCCATCAGCGACGGACAGGGTGGAGCCCAAGAGACCCAGTACTTC
14,once,-,TRBV5-1,TRBJ1-1,CASSLTLPNTEAFF,TGCGCCAGCAGCTTAACACTACCCAACACTGAAGCTTTCTTT
14,-,TRBD2,TRBV2,TRBJ2-1,CASSTSGGGNEQFF,TGTGCCAGCAGTACTAGCGGGGGGGGCAATGAGCAGTTCTTC
13,few,-,TRBV5-5,TRBJ1-1,CASRETVNTEAFF,TGTGCCAGCAGGGAGACTGTGAACACTGAAGCTTTCTTT
13,-,-,TRBV7-2,TRBJ1-5,CASSLRGAQPQHF,TGTGCCAGCAGCTTACGGGGAGCCCAGCCCCAGCATTTT
14,-,-,TRBV4-1,TRBJ2-7,CASSQAYSRVEQYF,TGCGCCAGCAGCCAAGCGTACTCCAGGGTCGAGCAGTACTTC
10,-,-,TRBV20-1,TRBJ1-1,CSAGRAEAFF,TGCAGTGCTGGGAGAGCTGAAGCTTTCTTT
18,-,-,TRBV11-2,TRBJ2-1,CASSLAPEQGIRHNEQFF,TGTGCCAGCAGCTTAGCCCCAGAACAGGGCATTCGCCACAATGAGCAGTTCTTC
16,once,TRBD2,TRBV6-4,TRBJ2-1,CASSDSLAGGNNEQFF,TGTGCCAGCAGTGACTCGCTAGCGGGGGGGAACAATGAGCAGTTCTTC
14,once,-,TRBV7-2,TRBJ2-7,CASSLAQGNYEQYF,TGTGCCAGCAGCTTAGCTCAGGGAAACTACGAGCAGTACTTC
13,once,-,TRBV5-1,TRBJ2-3,CASRSGGTDTQYF,TGCGCCAGCAGATCCGGGGGCACAGATACGCAGTATTTT
20,-,TRBD1,TRBV4-1,TRBJ2-2,CASSPKGMTGDVANTGELFF,TGCGCCAGCAGCCCCAAGGGCATGACAGGGGACGTAGCGAACACCGGGGAGCTGTTTTTT
14,-,-,TRBV11-3,TRBJ1-1,CASSAGPGNTEAFF,TGTGCCAGCAGCGCGGGGCCAGGGAACACTGAAGCTTTCTTT
12,-,-,TRBV6-1,TRBJ2-7,CASSDRVVEQYF,TGTGCCAGCAGTGACAGGGTCGTCGAGCAGTACTTC
16,-,TRBD2,TRBV6-4,TRBJ2-3,CASSLRGGSSTDTQYF,TGTGCCAGCTCCCTTCGGGGAGGGTCTAGCACAGATACGCAGTATTTT
14,-,-,TRBV18,TRBJ1-1,CASSPSPSSTEAFF,TGTGCCAGCTCACCTTCACCTAGCAGCACTGAAGCTTTCTTT
13,-,-,TRBV11-3,TRBJ2-7,CASSPGGSYEQYF,TGTGCCAGCAGCCCCGGAGGCTCGTACGAGCAGTACTTC
16,-,-,TRBV9,TRBJ1-6,CASSVGSGESNSPLHF,TGTGCCAGCAGCGTAGGATCTGGGGAGAGTAATTCACCCCTCCACTTT
15,once,TRBD1,TRBV18,TRBJ1-2,CASSLGQGENYGYTF,TGTGCCAGCTCACTTGGACAGGGGGAAAACTATGGCTACACCTTC
14,-,TRBD2,TRBV12-5,TRBJ2-1,CASGDSGGRTVEFF,TGTGCTAGTGGGGATAGCGGGGGCCGGACTGTGGAGTTCTTC
14,-,-,TRBV5-1,TRBJ2-5,CASSLNGAEETQYF,TGCGCCAGCAGCTTAAACGGCGCGGAAGAGACCCAGTACTTC
16,-,-,TRBV6-1,TRBJ1-4,CASSEGEQGWNEKLFF,TGTGCCAGCAGTGAAGGCGAGCAGGGGTGGAATGAAAAACTGTTTTTT
16,-,TRBD1,TRBV28,TRBJ1-6,CASRPTDRGYNSPLHF,TGTGCCAGCAGACCCACGGACAGGGGATATAATTCACCCCTCCACTTT
16,-,-,TRBV28,TRBJ1-1,CASRPGKGPNIIPAFF,TGTGCCAGCAGACCCGGGAAGGGTCCGAATATCATCCCGGCTTTCTTT
16,-,TRBD1,TRBV5-6,TRBJ2-5,CASTETGTGGQETQYF,TGTGCCAGCACGGAAACCGGGACAGGGGGTCAAGAGACCCAGTACTTC
13,-,-,TRBV6-5,TRBJ1-1,CASSYSLRSQAFF,TGTGCCAGCAGTTACTCACTAAGGAGCCAAGCTTTCTTT
13,few,TRBD1,TRBV30,TRBJ1-1,CAWRLQGYTEAFF,TGTGCCTGGAGACTACAGGGGTACACTGAAGCTTTCTTT
12,-,-,TRBV2,TRBJ1-4,CASRRTNEKLFF,TGTGCCAGCAGGAGAACCAATGAAAAACTGTTTTTT
12,-,-,TRBV7-9,TRBJ1-1,CASSSEAGRAFF,TGTGCCAGCAGCTCGGAGGCGGGGAGGGCTTTCTTT
19,-,-,TRBV7-5,TRBJ1-2,CARSLGGTGWIAKNYGYTF,TGTGCCAGAAGCTTAGGGGGGACAGGGTGGATAGCGAAGAACTATGGCTACACCTTC
14,-,TRBD2,TRBV5-1,TRBJ2-7,CASSLAGGPYEQYF,TGCGCCAGCAGCTTGGCGGGGGGGCCCTACGAGCAGTACTTC
16,once,TRBD1,TRBV7-2,TRBJ2-3,CASSLRQGVSTDTQYF,TGTGCCAGCAGCCTACGACAGGGGGTCTCGACAGATACGCAGTATTTT
14,-,-,TRBV6-1,TRBJ2-1,CASSEIGRVNEQFF,TGTGCCAGCAGTGAAATAGGGCGGGTCAATGAGCAGTTCTTC
14,-,TRBD1,TRBV7-9,TRBJ2-7,CASSYGQGTYEQYF,TGTGCCAGCAGCTACGGACAGGGGACCTACGAGCAGTACTTC
18,-,TRBD2,TRBV2,TRBJ2-1,CASSVKKTSGGSYNEQFF,TGTGCCAGCAGTGTAAAAAAGACTAGCGGGGGTTCCTACAATGAGCAGTTCTTC
11,-,-,TRBV29-1,TRBJ1-1,CSVLQGGEAFF,TGCAGCGTTTTACAGGGAGGGGAGGCTTTCTTT
13,-,TRBD1,TRBV2,TRBJ2-7,CASSADRDYEQYF,TGTGCCAGCAGTGCGGACAGGGACTACGAGCAGTACTTC
13,-,-,TRBV7-8,TRBJ1-1,CASSLGSGAEAFF,TGTGCCAGCAGCTTAGGATCAGGGGCTGAAGCTTTCTTT
13,-,TRBD1,TRBV6-1,TRBJ2-5,CASSWTGGETQYF,TGTGCCAGCAGTTGGACAGGGGGAGAGACCCAGTACTTC